A selection of T cell receptor beta chains follows, all from one sample in a study of cytomegalovirus exposure and HLA in healthy donors. Clones were read by immunoSEQ multiplex PCR, and TCRdb kept only the in-frame ones, dropping some. The table shows 200,000 to 300,000 clones, with 82% occurring only once. The sample taken for sequencing was PBMCs. These receptors came from a woman in her thirties or forties in good health and CMV-seropositive. CDR3s include the opening cysteine and the closing phenylalanine or tryptophan. The D gene is left open where the match is weak. Clone size is not always given. Where it is, it says once, few, many or a class for expanded clones.

j_gene,d_gene,abundance,v_gene,CDR3aa,CDR3nt
TRBJ2-1,.,.,TRBV19,CASSGPPLAEQFF,TGTGCCAGTAGTGGTCCCCCCCTAGCGGAGCAGTTCTTC
TRBJ2-3,TRBD2,.,TRBV29-1,CSVARGLASDTQYF,TGCAGCGTTGCCCGGGGACTAGCGTCCGATACGCAGTATTTT
TRBJ2-3,TRBD2,.,TRBV30,CAWSVGGGADTQYF,TGTGCCTGGAGTGTAGGCGGGGGGGCCGATACGCAGTATTTT
TRBJ1-1,TRBD1,.,TRBV5-5,CASSTGTANTEAFF,TGTGCCAGCAGCACCGGGACAGCGAACACTGAAGCTTTCTTT
TRBJ2-7,TRBD2,.,TRBV11-3,CASSSTRSGRGSYEQYF,TGTGCCAGCAGCTCAACCCGTAGCGGGAGAGGGTCCTACGAGCAGTACTTC
TRBJ1-3,.,.,TRBV9,CASSVEGWSSGNTIYF,TGTGCCAGCAGCGTTGAGGGCTGGAGCTCTGGAAACACCATATATTTT
TRBJ1-4,TRBD1,.,TRBV7-2,CASSPNRGTNEKLFF,TGTGCCAGCAGCCCGAACAGGGGGACTAATGAAAAACTGTTTTTT
TRBJ2-2,.,few,TRBV6-5,CASSYIRGAGELFF,TGTGCCAGCAGTTATATCCGCGGGGCCGGGGAGCTGTTTTTT
TRBJ1-2,.,.,TRBV7-2,CASSLGRSGYTF,TGTGCCAGCAGCTTAGGCCGTAGCGGCTACACCTTC
TRBJ2-5,.,.,TRBV7-7,CASSLRQAVETQYF,TGTGCCAGCAGCCTTCGACAGGCTGTTGAGACCCAGTACTTC
TRBJ2-6,.,.,TRBV7-9,CASSRLGHPSGANVLTF,TGTGCCAGCAGCAGGCTGGGACACCCCTCTGGGGCCAACGTCCTGACTTTC
TRBJ1-5,.,.,TRBV2,CASNRDSNQPQHF,TGTGCCAGCAACAGGGATAGCAATCAGCCCCAGCATTTT
TRBJ1-6,TRBD1,.,TRBV7-9,CASSSLGGWDSPLHF,TGTGCCAGCAGCTCGCTAGGGGGCTGGGATTCACCCCTCCACTTT
TRBJ1-2,TRBD1,.,TRBV5-4,CASSLSGTGNGYTF,TGTGCCAGCAGCCTTTCCGGGACAGGGAATGGCTACACCTTC
TRBJ1-5,TRBD1,once,TRBV7-2,CASSIGTGSAQPQHF,TGTGCCAGCAGCATTGGGACAGGGTCAGCTCAGCCCCAGCATTTT
TRBJ1-1,TRBD1,.,TRBV9,CASSVGTGPMNTEAFF,TGTGCCAGCAGCGTAGGGACAGGACCTATGAACACTGAAGCTTTCTTT
TRBJ2-4,TRBD2,.,TRBV5-1,CASSGTSGADLAKNIQYF,TGCGCCAGCAGCGGGACTAGCGGAGCCGACTTAGCCAAAAACATTCAGTACTTC
TRBJ2-7,.,.,TRBV5-1,CASSLDLGGGEQYF,TGCGCCAGCAGCTTGGATCTGGGAGGAGGCGAGCAGTACTTC
TRBJ2-7,TRBD2,.,TRBV5-1,CASSPLAGVTYEQYF,TGCGCCAGCAGCCCCCTCGCGGGAGTAACCTACGAGCAGTACTTC
TRBJ1-6,.,.,TRBV7-9,CASSLVENSPLHF,TGTGCCAGCAGCTTGGTCGAGAATTCACCCCTCCACTTT
TRBJ2-7,.,.,TRBV6-5,CASSGGLSSYEQYF,TGTGCCAGCTCTGGCGGGCTTAGCTCCTACGAGCAGTACTTC
TRBJ1-2,TRBD1,.,TRBV5-8,CASAKDQGGYGYTF,TGTGCCAGCGCAAAGGACCAGGGGGGCTATGGCTACACCTTC
TRBJ1-1,TRBD1,.,TRBV6-6,CASSYGTGRATEAFF,TGTGCCAGCAGTTACGGGACAGGGAGGGCCACTGAAGCTTTCTTT
TRBJ1-1,.,.,TRBV2,CASTIGGNTEAFF,TGTGCCAGCACTATAGGGGGGAACACTGAAGCTTTCTTT
TRBJ2-1,TRBD2,.,TRBV7-9,CASSGLAGGNNEQFF,TGTGCCAGCAGCGGACTAGCGGGGGGGAACAATGAGCAGTTCTTC
TRBJ2-6,.,few,TRBV6-6,CASSSLSGGANVLTF,TGTGCCAGCAGTTCCCTCTCGGGGGGGGCCAACGTCCTGACTTTC
TRBJ2-2,TRBD2,.,TRBV14,CASSASGRNTGELFF,TGTGCCAGCAGCGCTAGCGGGAGGAACACCGGGGAGCTGTTTTTT
TRBJ1-5,.,.,TRBV7-9,CASSRSGLGNQPQHF,TGTGCCAGCAGTCGTTCGGGGTTGGGCAATCAGCCCCAGCATTTT